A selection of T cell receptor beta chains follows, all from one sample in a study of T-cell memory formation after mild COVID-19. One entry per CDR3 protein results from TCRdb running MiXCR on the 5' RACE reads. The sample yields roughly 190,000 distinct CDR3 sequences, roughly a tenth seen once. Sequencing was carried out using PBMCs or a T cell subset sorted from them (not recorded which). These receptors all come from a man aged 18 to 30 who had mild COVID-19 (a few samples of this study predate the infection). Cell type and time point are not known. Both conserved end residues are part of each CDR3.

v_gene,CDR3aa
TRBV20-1,CSATRGNQPQHF
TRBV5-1,CASRPPDRRHNSPLHF
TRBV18,CASSRRWDGEAFF
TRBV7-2,CASSLVTGQGFVSGYTF
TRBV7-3,CASSGDPGAGELFF
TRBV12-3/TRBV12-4,CASSFSGLGKNIQYF
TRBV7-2,CASSYRFGSETQYF
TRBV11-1,CASSYGRVNEKLFF
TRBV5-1,CASSRDPLGETQYF
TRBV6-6,CASSYSMSGWRSDTQYF
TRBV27,CASSLYGTGGLYF
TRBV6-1,CASVTGIHTEAFF
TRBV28,CASSPLHRGEPQHF
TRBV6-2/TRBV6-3,CASRIQGAQSTEAFF
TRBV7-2,CASSSTVTGELFF
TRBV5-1,CASSRRTSGGDTDTQYF
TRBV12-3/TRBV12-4,CASKRGGQTQYF
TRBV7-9,CASSAYSYGYTF
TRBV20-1,CSANRGTSTDTQYF
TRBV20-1,CSAVGPLGRQAGTGELFF
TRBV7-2,CASSPGWGSPLHF
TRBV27,CASSLSGETDTQYF
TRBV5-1,CASSLGGTNYGYTF
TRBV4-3,CASSQDDRGIDEQFF
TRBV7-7,CASSLGTSPRETQYF
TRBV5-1,CASSSPQGAETGELFF
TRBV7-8,CASSVDSSVTPQHF
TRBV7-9,CASSPRGEQYF
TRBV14,CASSPTSGAPYNEQFF
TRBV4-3,CASSQDLRRDGEQYF
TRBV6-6,CASSATGGTNEKLFF
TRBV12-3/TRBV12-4,CASSFGTSGVFTDTQYF
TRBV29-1,CSVATKSNQPQHF
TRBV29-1,CSAVGSLNTGELFF
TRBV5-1,CASRGNGEQYF
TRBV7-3,CASSLATAGTGELFF
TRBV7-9,CASSLGNRDNSPLHF
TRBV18,CASSPSNMETQYF
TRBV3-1,CASSPPGTSLNEQFF
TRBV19,CASSTNPTANYGYTF
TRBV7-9,CASSSDWDSLTEQYF
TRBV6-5,CASSRTQQDEQYF
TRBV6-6,CASRLRGGNQPQHF
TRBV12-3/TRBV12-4,CASSPRTDSYEQYF
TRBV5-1,CASSWDSHQTYEQYF
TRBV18,CASSPPASGNTEAFF
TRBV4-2,CASSRAGTGDGYTF
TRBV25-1,CASSDLGNGGYTF
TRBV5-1,CASTLGGGVTEAFF
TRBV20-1,CSAPTRDTGELFF
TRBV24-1,CATSDDTRVQETQYF
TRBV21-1,CASTAGAPYEQYF
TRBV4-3,CASSQDGLADSYEQYF
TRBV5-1,CASISGRDGNQPQHF
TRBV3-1,CASSLIPSGGAIYTQYF